Following are 4 T cell receptor beta chains from one sample sequenced in a study of cytomegalovirus exposure and HLA in healthy donors. Using immunoSEQ multiplex PCR, the repertoire was profiled, and TCRdb retains in-frame clones only, with some absent. The sample lists approximately 150,000 clones; approximately 86% were seen once. Sequences were obtained from PBMCs. These receptors originate from a man in his late teens or twenties in good health and CMV-seropositive.

V gene TRBV7-9 combines with J gene TRBJ1-4; possible D gene TRBD1, 5 bases. V dropped 2 bases and J dropped 4 bases, with 11 bases sitting between them. Germline V gene lookup returns CDR1 SEHNR and CDR2 FQNEAQ (reference sequence). CDR3 length equals 15 residues. This chain's CDR3 is CASSLRDRDNEKLFF. The CDR3 nucleotides read TGTGCCAGCAGCTTAAGAGACAGAGATAATGAAAAACTGTTTTTT. Filled out from reference TRBV7-9 and TRBJ1-4, the complete variable domain reads DTGVSQNPRHKITKRGQNVTFRCDPISEHNRLYWYRQTLGQGPEFLTYFQNEAQLEKSRLLSDRFSAERPKGSFSTLEIQRTEQGDSAMYLCASSLRDRDNEKLFFGSGTQLSVL.

The V and J genes are TRBV28 and TRBJ2-5; 9 bases fit TRBD2. There are 15 residues in the CDR3. Trimming at V came to 5 bases and at J to 2 bases, leaving 6 bases not matched to a gene. Germline CDR1 and CDR2: MDHEN and SYDVKM. CDR3 region: CASSPRLAGQETQYF. CDR3 bases: TGTGCCAGCAGTCCCCGCCTAGCGGGACAAGAGACCCAGTACTTC.

The CDR3: CASGFHLISRPTSENQPQHF. The CDR3 bases are TGTGCTAGTGGTTTCCACCTCATCTCCCGCCCAACATCCGAAAATCAGCCCCAGCATTTT. The rearrangement links TRBV12-5 to TRBJ1-5; no definite D call. The CDR3 spans 20 residues. Germline V lookup: CDR1 LGHNT, CDR2 FRNRAP. The V and J ends lost 3 bases and 4 bases respectively, with 28 bases between them.

The chain carries TRBV9 and TRBJ2-1; 9 positions agree with TRBD1. Germline CDR1 is SGDLS and CDR2 is YYNGEE. The CDR3 consists of 14 residues. Trimming cost V 8 bases and J 3 bases; bases outside gene matches: 6. CDR3 nucleotides: TGTGCCAGTACAGGGGGCTCAAACTACAATGAGCAGTTCTTC. Translation gives CASTGGSNYNEQFF.